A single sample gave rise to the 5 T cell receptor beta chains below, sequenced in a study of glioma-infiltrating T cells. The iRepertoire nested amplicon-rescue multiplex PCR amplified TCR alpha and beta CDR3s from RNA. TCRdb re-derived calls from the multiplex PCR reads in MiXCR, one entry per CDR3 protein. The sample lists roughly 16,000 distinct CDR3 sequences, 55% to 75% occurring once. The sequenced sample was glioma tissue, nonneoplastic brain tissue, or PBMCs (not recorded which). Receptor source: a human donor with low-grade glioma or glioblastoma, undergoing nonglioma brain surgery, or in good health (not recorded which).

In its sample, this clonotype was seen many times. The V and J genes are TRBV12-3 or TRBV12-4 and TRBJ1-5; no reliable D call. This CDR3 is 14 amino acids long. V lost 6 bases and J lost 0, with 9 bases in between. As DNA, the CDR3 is TGTGCCAGCAGCCAGGAAGGTAGCAATCAGCCCCAGCATTTT. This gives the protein CASSQEGSNQPQHF.

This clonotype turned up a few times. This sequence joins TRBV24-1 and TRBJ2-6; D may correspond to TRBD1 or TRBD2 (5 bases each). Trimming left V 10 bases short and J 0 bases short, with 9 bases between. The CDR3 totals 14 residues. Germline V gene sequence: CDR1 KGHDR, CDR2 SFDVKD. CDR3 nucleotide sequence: TGTGCCACTTCGGGACCCTCTGGGGCCAACGTCCTGACTTTC. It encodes CATSGPSGANVLTF.

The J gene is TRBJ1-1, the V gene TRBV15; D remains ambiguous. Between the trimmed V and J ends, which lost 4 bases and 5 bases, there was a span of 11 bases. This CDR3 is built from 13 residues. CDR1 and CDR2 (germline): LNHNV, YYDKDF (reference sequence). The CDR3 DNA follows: TGTGCCACCAGCAAACAGACCAAAACTGAAGCTTTCTTT. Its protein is CATSKQTKTEAFF.

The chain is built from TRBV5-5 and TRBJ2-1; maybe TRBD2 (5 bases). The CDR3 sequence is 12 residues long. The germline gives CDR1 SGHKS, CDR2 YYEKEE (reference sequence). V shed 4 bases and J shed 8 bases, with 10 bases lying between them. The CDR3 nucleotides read TGTGCCAGCAGCCGGGAACTGGATGAGCAGTTCTTC. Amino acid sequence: CASSRELDEQFF.

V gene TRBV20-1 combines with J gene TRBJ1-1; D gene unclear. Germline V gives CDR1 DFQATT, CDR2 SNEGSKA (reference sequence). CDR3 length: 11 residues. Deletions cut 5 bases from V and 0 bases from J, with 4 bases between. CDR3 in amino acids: CSALMNTEAFF. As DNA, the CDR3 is TGCAGTGCTCTCATGAACACTGAAGCTTTCTTT.